A selection of T cell receptor beta chains follows, all from one sample in a study of CD8+ T cells in alopecia areata. Repertoires were generated with immunoSEQ multiplex PCR, while TCRdb's copy carries only in-frame clones and drops some. In the table there are over 150,000 clones, 45% to 70% of which are singletons. The sequenced sample was CD8+ T cells sorted from blood. Receptors were obtained from a human donor in good health. The CDR3 runs from the conserved cysteine through the conserved F or W.

v_call	j_call	cdr3_aa
TRBV27	TRBJ1-2	CASSFSQGSGYTF
TRBV5-4	TRBJ1-1	CASSLDPNTEAFF
TRBV11-2	TRBJ2-5	CASSGTRSETQYF
TRBV29-1	TRBJ2-7	CSVTAKEAEQYF
TRBV4-1	TRBJ2-3	CASSSQRGGTDTQYF
TRBV27	TRBJ2-1	CASSLGAGEQFF
TRBV11-1	TRBJ2-7	CASSGGLADYEQYF
TRBV7-9	TRBJ2-5	CASSLDVEQETQYF
TRBV19	TRBJ1-2	CASSPQRAYGYTF
TRBV13	TRBJ1-1	CASSLAGEGATEAFF
TRBV13	TRBJ2-1	CASSTGNGPYNEQFF
TRBV7-8	TRBJ2-7	CASSYPTGILDEQYF
TRBV29-1	TRBJ2-1	CSVELETGDSSYNEQFF
TRBV2	TRBJ1-1	CASSESGTEAFF
TRBV11-2	TRBJ1-2	CASSPSHEDRVGGYTF
TRBV29-1	TRBJ2-7	CSVLYTGGEQYF
TRBV5-4	TRBJ2-1	CASSLEGVAYNEQFF
TRBV27	TRBJ2-3	CASSLSPGTDTQYF
TRBV13	TRBJ2-7	CASSPRSGGASGYEQYF
TRBV7-9	TRBJ1-1	CASTKGLSNTEAFF
TRBV13	TRBJ1-5	CASSTGQDQPQHF
TRBV27	TRBJ1-5	CASSLLGDSNQPQHF
TRBV4-1	TRBJ2-7	CASSPQRGAGYEQYF
TRBV4-1	TRBJ1-1	CASSQDGEGRGPEAFF
TRBV15	TRBJ2-3	CATSRAPRTSGGTGDTQYF
TRBV5-1	TRBJ2-7	CASSFTGFVNEQYF
TRBV2	TRBJ2-1	CASNAGLAGDYNEQFF
TRBV5-5	TRBJ1-1	CASSWGAMNTEAFF